Below are 15 T cell receptor beta chains sequenced from a single sample in a study of blood T cell repertoires in COVID-19. Sequencing used immunoSEQ multiplex PCR; TCRdb keeps in-frame clones, though not all of them. The sample has about 190,000 clones; around 80% are singletons. What was sequenced was peripheral blood. All receptors derive from a woman older than 75 with active or convalescent COVID-19.

The V call is TRBV2, the J call TRBJ2-3; possibly TRBD2 for D (5 bases). Trimming took off 6 bases at V and 5 bases at J, with 12 bases between the two ends. The CDR3 runs to 13 residues. The germline V gene encodes CDR1 SNHLY and CDR2 FYNNEI. The CDR3 nucleotides read TGTGCCAGCAGCGAGAGGGTCCAAGATACGCAGTATTTT. Its protein product is CASSERVQDTQYF.

The rearrangement joins TRBV5-1 to TRBJ2-5; 7 bases agree with TRBD1. CDR1 is SGHRS and CDR2 is YFSETQ in the germline V gene. There are 13 residues in the CDR3. V was pared by 3 bases and J by 3 bases, with 2 bases of the junction left unmatched. CDR3 sequence reads: CASSSTGEETQYF. CDR3 DNA: TGCGCCAGCAGCTCTACAGGGGAAGAGACCCAGTACTTC.

This sequence joins TRBV7-8 and TRBJ2-1; TRBD2 matches 10 bases. The CDR3 runs 15 residues. V lost 5 bases to trimming and J lost 9 bases; unmatched junction nucleotides: 10. The V gene's germline CDR1 is SGHVS and CDR2 FQNEAQ. CDR3 sequence reads: CASSVSGGAQGEQFF. CDR3 nucleotide sequence: TGTGCCAGCAGCGTCAGCGGGGGGGCCCAGGGTGAGCAGTTCTTC.

This sequence joins TRBV10-1 and TRBJ1-2; possible D gene TRBD1, 5 bases. CDR1 is WNHNN, CDR2 SYGVQD, per germline (reference sequence). The CDR3 runs 13 residues. The V gene lost 3 bases and the J gene lost 7 bases, with 12 bases spanning the gap. The CDR3: CASSDRLGVGYTF. For the CDR3, the DNA is TGCGCCAGCAGTGATCGATTAGGGGTTGGCTACACCTTC.

This clone was seen more than once but under ten times. The V call is TRBV20-1, the J call TRBJ1-2; TRBD1 is a possible D gene (6 bases). This CDR3 has 11 amino acids. Germline CDR1 reads DFQATT; CDR2 reads SNEGSKA (reference sequence). V shed 6 bases and J shed 4 bases, with 9 bases lying between them. The chain's CDR3 is CSARTAYGYTF. CDR3 DNA sequence: TGCAGTGCCAGGACAGCCTATGGCTACACCTTC.

This clone was detected a few times. The chain recombines TRBV28 with TRBJ1-5, with D tentatively TRBD1 (6 bases). This CDR3 is built from 15 residues. In germline, CDR1 is MDHEN, CDR2 SYDVKM. V lost 6 bases to trimming and J lost 7 bases, with 19 bases between them. The CDR3 protein is CASRPQGTPFQPQHF. The CDR3 DNA reads TGTGCCAGCAGGCCCCAGGGGACGCCCTTCCAGCCCCAGCATTTT.

The chain carries TRBV7-2 and TRBJ1-1; maybe TRBD1 (6 bases). Looked up from germline, CDR1 is SGHTA and CDR2 is FQGNSA. V was trimmed by 5 bases and J by 1 base, leaving 11 bases between them. The CDR3 length is 14 residues. The DNA of the CDR3 is TGTGCCAGCAGCGATCAGGGGTCGAACACTGAAGCTTTCTTT. Amino acids: CASSDQGSNTEAFF.

The rearrangement links TRBV2 to TRBJ1-1, with TRBD1 as a possible D gene (6 bases). Germline V gene data show CDR1 as SNHLY and CDR2 as FYNNEI. V was cut by 5 bases and J by 0 bases, with 10 bases left in between. The CDR3 has 14 amino acids. In nucleotides, the CDR3 is TGTGCCAGCAGTCAGCAGGGGATGAACACTGAAGCTTTCTTT. Translating it yields CASSQQGMNTEAFF.

Only one count was recorded for this clone. This chain connects TRBV19 to TRBJ1-2; a possible D gene is TRBD1 (5 bases). There are 15 residues in the CDR3. V was clipped by 3 bases and J by 6 bases, with 17 bases between them. Germline values: CDR1 LNHDA, CDR2 SQIVND (reference sequence). The CDR3 protein is CASSIRGTSNDGYTF. The DNA of the CDR3 is TGTGCCAGTAGTATTAGGGGAACCTCAAACGATGGCTACACCTTC.

The chain has TRBV6-5 and TRBJ2-2; TRBD1 is a possible D gene (6 bases). CDR1 MNHEY and CDR2 SVGAGI come from the germline V gene. V lost 11 bases and J lost 5, with 21 bases in between. The CDR3 spans 15 residues. Here the CDR3 DNA reads TGTGCCGCCAGCAGATCACAGGGTGGGACCGGGGAGCTGTTTTTT. Protein sequence: CAASRSQGGTGELFF.

This clone has just a few counts. The chain carries TRBV5-4 and TRBJ2-3, with a possible D match to TRBD1 (7 bases). The germline V gene has CDR1 SGHNT and CDR2 YYREEE (reference sequence). The CDR3 loop spans 17 amino acids. Trimming cost V 9 bases and J 4 bases, with 27 bases left between them. The CDR3 loop is CATIRDASRGAADTQYF. As DNA, the CDR3 is TGTGCCACCATAAGGGATGCAAGCAGGGGGGCCGCAGATACGCAGTATTTT.

CDR3 sequence: CASSLTGWGNQPQHF. The CDR3 region has the DNA TGTGCCAGCAGCTTGACAGGCTGGGGCAATCAGCCCCAGCATTTT. The chain is built from TRBV11-2 and TRBJ1-5, with a tentative D call TRBD1 (6 bases). CDR1 SGHAT and CDR2 FQNNGV come from the germline V gene. V shed 3 bases and J shed 2 bases, with 11 bases lying between them. This CDR3 spans 15 amino acids. Variable domain in full (rest from reference TRBV11-2 and TRBJ1-5): EAGVAQSPRYKIIEKRQSVAFWCNPISGHATLYWYQQILGQGPKLLIQFQNNGVVDDSQLPKDRFSAERLKGVDSTLKIQPAKLEDSAVYLCASSLTGWGNQPQHFGDGTRLSIL.

At least ten counts were recorded for this clone. The chain carries TRBV5-1 and TRBJ2-5, with 11 nucleotides matching TRBD2. J gave up 4 bases and V 4 bases, and 6 bases lay outside the gene matches. This CDR3 has 15 amino acids. Per the germline V gene, CDR1 is SGHRS and CDR2 is YFSETQ. DNA of the CDR3: TGCGCCAGCAGCCCCGGGACTAGCGGCGGAGAGACCCAGTACTTC. Amino acid sequence: CASSPGTSGGETQYF.

The J gene is TRBJ2-3, the V gene TRBV4-1; a weak D match, TRBD2 (6 bases). The V end lost 4 bases, the J end lost 2 bases, and 7 bases lay between the germline ends. CDR3 length equals 13 residues. Per germline, CDR1 MGHRA and CDR2 YSYEKL. The CDR3 loop reads CASSRDFTDTQYF. Here the CDR3 DNA reads TGCGCCAGCAGCCGGGACTTCACAGATACGCAGTATTTT.

In this sample, this clone turned up once. V and J are TRBV7-4 and TRBJ1-5; D is unresolved. V was trimmed by 6 bases and J by 5 bases, leaving 14 bases between them. The CDR3 contains 14 residues. Per germline, CDR1 SGHVT and CDR2 SQSDAQ. The CDR3 sequence: CASRPRGSHQPQHF. The CDR3, as DNA: TGTGCCAGCAGGCCTCGTGGCTCCCATCAGCCCCAGCATTTT.